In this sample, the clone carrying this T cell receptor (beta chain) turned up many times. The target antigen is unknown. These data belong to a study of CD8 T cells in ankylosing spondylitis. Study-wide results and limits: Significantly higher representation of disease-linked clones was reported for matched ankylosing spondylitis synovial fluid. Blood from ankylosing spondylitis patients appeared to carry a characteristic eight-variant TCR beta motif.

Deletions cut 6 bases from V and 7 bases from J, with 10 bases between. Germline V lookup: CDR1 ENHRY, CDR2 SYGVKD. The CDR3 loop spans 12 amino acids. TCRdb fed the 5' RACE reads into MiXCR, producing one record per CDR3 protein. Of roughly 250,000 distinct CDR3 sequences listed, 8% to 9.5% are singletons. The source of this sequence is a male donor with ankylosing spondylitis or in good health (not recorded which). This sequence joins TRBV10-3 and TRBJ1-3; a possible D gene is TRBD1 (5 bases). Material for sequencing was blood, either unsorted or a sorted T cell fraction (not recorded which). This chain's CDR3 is CAISPRGNTIYF. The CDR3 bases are TGTGCCATCAGCCCCCGGGGGAACACCATATATTTT.